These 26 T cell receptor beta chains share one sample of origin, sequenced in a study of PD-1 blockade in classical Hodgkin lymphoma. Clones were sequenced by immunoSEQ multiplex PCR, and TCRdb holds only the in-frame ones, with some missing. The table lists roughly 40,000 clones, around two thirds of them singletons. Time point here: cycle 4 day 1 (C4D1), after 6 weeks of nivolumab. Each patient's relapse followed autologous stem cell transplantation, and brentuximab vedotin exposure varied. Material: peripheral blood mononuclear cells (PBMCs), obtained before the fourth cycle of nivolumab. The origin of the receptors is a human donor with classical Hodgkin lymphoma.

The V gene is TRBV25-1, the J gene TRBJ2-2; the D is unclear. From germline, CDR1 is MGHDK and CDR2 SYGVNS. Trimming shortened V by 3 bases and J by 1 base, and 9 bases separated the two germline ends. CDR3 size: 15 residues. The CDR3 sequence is CASSDVTLNTGELFF. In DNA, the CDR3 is TGTGCCAGCAGTGATGTAACATTGAACACCGGGGAGCTGTTTTTT.

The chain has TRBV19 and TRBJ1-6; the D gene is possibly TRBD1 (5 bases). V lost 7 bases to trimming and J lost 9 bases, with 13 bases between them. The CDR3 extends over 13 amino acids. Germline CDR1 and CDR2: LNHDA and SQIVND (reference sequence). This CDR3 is CASMRDPASPLHF. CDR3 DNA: TGTGCCAGTATGCGGGACCCCGCTTCACCCCTCCACTTT.

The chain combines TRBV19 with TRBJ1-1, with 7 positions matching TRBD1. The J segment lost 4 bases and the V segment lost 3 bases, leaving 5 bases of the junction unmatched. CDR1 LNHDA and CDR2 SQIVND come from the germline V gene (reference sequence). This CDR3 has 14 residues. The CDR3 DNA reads TGTGCCAGTAGTATTTACTCAGGGGGCACTGAAGCTTTCTTT. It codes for CASSIYSGGTEAFF.

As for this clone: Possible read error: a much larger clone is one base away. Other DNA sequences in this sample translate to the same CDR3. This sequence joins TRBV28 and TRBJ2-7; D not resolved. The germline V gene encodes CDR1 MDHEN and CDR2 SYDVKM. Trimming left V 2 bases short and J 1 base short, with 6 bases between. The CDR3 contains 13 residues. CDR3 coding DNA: TGTGCCAGCAGTTTAGGCGGTTCCTACGAGCAGTACTTC. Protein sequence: CASSLGGSYEQYF.

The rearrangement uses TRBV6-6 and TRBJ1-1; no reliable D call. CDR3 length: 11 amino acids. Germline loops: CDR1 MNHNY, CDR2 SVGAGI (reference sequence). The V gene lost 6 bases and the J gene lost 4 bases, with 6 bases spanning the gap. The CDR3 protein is CASRHITEAFF. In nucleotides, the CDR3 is TGTGCCAGCAGGCATATCACTGAAGCTTTCTTT.

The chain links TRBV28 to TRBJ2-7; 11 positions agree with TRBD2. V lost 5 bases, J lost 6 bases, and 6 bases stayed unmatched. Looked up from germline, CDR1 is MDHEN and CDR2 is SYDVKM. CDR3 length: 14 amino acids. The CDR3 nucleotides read TGTGCCAGCAGTAGGACTAGCGGGTTTGGCGAGCAGTACTTC. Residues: CASSRTSGFGEQYF. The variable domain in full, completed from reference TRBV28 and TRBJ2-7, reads DVKVTQSSRYLVKRTGEKVFLECVQDMDHENMFWYRQDPGLGLRLIYFSYDVKMKEKGDIPEGYSVSREKKERFSLILESASTNQTSMYLCASSRTSGFGEQYFGPGTRLTVT.

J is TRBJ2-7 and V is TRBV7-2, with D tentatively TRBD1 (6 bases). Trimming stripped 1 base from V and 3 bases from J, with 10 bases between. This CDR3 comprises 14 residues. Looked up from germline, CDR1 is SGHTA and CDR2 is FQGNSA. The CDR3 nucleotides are TGTGCCAGCAGCTTAGGCAGGGGAAACTACGAGCAGTACTTC. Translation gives CASSLGRGNYEQYF.

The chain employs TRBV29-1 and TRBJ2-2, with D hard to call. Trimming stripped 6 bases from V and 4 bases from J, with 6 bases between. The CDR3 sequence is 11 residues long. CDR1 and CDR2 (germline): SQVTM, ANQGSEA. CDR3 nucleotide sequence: TGCAGCGTGAAGGGCACCGGGGAGCTGTTTTTT. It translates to CSVKGTGELFF.

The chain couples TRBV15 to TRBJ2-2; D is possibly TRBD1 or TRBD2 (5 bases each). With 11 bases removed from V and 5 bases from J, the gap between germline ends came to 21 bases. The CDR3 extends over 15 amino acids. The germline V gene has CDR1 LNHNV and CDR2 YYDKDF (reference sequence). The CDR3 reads CALVERGGGTGELFF. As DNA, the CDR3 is TGTGCCTTGGTAGAGAGGGGTGGGGGAACCGGGGAGCTGTTTTTT.

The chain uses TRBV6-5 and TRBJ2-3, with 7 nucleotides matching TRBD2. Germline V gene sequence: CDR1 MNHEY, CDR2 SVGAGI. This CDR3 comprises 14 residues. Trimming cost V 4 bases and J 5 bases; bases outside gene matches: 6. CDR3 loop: CASSLSGGGDTQYF. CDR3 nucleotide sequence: TGTGCCAGCAGTTTGTCTGGCGGGGGAGATACGCAGTATTTT.

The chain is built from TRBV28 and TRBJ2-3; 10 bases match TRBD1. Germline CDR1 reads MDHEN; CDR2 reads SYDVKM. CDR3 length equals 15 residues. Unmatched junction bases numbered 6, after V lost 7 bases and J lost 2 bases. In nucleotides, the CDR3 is TGTGCCAGCACGGGGGGACAGGGGAACACAGATACGCAGTATTTT. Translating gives CASTGGQGNTDTQYF.

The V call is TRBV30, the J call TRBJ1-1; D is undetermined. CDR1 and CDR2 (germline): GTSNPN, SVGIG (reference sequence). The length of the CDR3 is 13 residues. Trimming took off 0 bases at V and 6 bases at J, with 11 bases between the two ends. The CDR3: CAWSVRRSAEAFF. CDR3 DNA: TGTGCCTGGAGTGTTAGAAGGTCGGCTGAAGCTTTCTTT. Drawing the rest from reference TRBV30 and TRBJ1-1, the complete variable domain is SQTIHQWPATLVQPVGSPLSLECTVEGTSNPNLYWYRQAAGRGLQLLFYSVGIGQISSEVPQNLSASRPQDRQFILSSKKLLLSDSGFYLCAWSVRRSAEAFFGQGTRLTVV.

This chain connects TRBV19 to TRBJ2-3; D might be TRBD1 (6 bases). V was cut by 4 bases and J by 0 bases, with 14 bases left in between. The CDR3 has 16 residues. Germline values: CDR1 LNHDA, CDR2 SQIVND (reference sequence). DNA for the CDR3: TGTGCCAGTAGTAATTTGGGGACAACTAGCACAGATACGCAGTATTTT. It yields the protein CASSNLGTTSTDTQYF.

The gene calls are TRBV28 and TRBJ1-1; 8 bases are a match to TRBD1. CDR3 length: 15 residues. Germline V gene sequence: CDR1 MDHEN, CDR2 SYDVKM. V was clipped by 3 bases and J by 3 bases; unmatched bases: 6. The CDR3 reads CASSFVTGGDTEAFF. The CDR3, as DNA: TGTGCCAGCAGTTTTGTTACAGGGGGGGACACTGAAGCTTTCTTT.

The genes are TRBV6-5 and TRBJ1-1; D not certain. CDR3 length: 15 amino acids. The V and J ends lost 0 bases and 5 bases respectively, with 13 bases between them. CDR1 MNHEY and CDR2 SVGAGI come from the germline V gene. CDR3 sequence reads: CASSYSDITGTEAFF. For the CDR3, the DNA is TGTGCCAGCAGTTACTCCGACATCACCGGAACTGAAGCTTTCTTT.

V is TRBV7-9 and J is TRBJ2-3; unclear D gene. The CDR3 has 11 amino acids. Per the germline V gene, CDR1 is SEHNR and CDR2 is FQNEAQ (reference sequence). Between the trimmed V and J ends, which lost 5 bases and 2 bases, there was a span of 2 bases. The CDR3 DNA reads TGTGCCAGCAGCCCCACAGATACGCAGTATTTT. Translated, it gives CASSPTDTQYF.

The CDR3 protein is CASSSVFYEQYF. The CDR3 DNA reads TGTGCCAGCAGCTCCGTGTTTTACGAGCAGTACTTC. The V call is TRBV28, the J call TRBJ2-7; D not certain. Looked up from germline, CDR1 is MDHEN and CDR2 is SYDVKM. This CDR3 region has 12 residues. Trimming took off 6 bases at V and 4 bases at J, with 10 bases between the two ends.

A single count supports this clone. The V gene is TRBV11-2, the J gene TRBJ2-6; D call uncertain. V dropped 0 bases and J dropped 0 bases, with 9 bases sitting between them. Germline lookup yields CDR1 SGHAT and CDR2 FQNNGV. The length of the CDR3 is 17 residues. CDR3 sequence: CASSLDYTVSGANVLTF. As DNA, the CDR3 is TGTGCCAGCAGCTTAGATTATACAGTCTCTGGGGCCAACGTCCTGACTTTC. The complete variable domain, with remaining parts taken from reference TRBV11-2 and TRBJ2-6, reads EAGVAQSPRYKIIEKRQSVAFWCNPISGHATLYWYQQILGQGPKLLIQFQNNGVVDDSQLPKDRFSAERLKGVDSTLKIQPAKLEDSAVYLCASSLDYTVSGANVLTFGAGSRLTVL.

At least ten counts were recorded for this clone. For the CDR3, the DNA is TGTGCCAGCAGCTCGGGCGCGACAGGGTCTGGTGAAAAACTGTTTTTT. Its translation: CASSSGATGSGEKLFF. The chain couples TRBV7-9 to TRBJ1-4; 7 bases are shared with TRBD1. The length of the CDR3 is 16 residues. Germline V lookup: CDR1 SEHNR, CDR2 FQNEAQ (reference sequence). V trimming: 4 bases; J trimming: 7 bases; junction bases outside the gene matches: 12.

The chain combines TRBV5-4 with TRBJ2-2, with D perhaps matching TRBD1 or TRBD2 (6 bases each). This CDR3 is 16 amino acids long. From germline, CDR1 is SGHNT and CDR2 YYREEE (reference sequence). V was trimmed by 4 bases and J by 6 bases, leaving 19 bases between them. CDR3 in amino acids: CASSLRGGGKAGELFF. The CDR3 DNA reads TGTGCCAGCAGCCTGCGTGGAGGGGGAAAGGCCGGGGAGCTGTTTTTT. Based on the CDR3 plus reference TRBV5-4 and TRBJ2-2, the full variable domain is ETGVTQSPTHLIKTRGQQVTLRCSSQSGHNTVSWYQQALGQGPQFIFQYYREEENGRGNFPPRFSGLQFPNYSSELNVNALELDDSALYLCASSLRGGGKAGELFFGEGSRLTVL.

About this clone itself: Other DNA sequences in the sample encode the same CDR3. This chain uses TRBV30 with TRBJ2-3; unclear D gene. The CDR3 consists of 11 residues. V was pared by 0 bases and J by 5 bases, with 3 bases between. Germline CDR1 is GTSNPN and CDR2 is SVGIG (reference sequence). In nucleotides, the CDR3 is TGTGCCTGGAGTGTATTAGATACGCAGTATTTT. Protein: CAWSVLDTQYF.

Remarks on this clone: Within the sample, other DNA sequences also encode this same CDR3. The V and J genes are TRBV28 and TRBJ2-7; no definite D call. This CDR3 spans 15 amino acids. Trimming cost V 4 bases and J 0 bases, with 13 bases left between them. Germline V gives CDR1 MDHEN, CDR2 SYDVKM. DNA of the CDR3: TGTGCCAGCAGTTCTGACGGACCATCCTCCTACGAGCAGTACTTC. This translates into CASSSDGPSSYEQYF.

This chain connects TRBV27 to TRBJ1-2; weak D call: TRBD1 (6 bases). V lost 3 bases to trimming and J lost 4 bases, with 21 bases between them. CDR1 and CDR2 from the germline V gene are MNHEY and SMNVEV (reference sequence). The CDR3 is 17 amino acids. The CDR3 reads CASSLLAGVGYSYGYTF. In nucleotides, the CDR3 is TGTGCCAGCAGTTTGTTGGCAGGGGTGGGCTATAGCTATGGCTACACCTTC.

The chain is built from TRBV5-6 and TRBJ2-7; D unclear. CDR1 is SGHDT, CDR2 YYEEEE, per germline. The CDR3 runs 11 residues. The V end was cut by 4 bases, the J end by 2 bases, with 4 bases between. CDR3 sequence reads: CASSNAYEQYF. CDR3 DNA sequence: TGTGCCAGCAGCAACGCCTACGAGCAGTACTTC.

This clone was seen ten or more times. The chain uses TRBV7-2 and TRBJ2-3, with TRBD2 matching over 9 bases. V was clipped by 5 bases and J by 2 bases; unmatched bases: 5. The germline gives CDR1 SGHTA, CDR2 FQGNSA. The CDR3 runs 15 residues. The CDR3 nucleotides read TGTGCCAGCAGCCCACAGCGGGGGGCCACAGATACGCAGTATTTT. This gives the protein CASSPQRGATDTQYF.

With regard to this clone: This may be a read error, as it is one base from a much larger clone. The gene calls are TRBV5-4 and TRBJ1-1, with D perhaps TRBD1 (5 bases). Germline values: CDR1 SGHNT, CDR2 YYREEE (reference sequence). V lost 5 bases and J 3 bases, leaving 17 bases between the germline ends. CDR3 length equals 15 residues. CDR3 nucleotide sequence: TGTGCCAGCAGTCACAAGCGGGGCAGGGACACTGAAGCTTTCTTT. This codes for CASSHKRGRDTEAFF.